The source of this TCR beta chain is a study of T cell responses to AZD1222 COVID-19 vaccine. The wider study: Some second doses came at about 4 weeks and others at about 12 weeks; these were pooled. Study outcomes and limitations: In a largely white British group with more females than males, clonal diversity was possibly underestimated. Distributed over spike, vaccine-associated CD4 TCRs predominated at 160-218 and 743-854.

This table comes from immunoSEQ multiplex PCR, and its TCRdb copy is limited to in-frame clones, with some not included. The data show about 120,000 clones, 70% to 90% seen once. Details on this clone: Its target is not known.

In germline, CDR1 is MNHNY, CDR2 SVGAGI (reference sequence). This CDR3 contains 16 residues. Trimming removed 6 bases from V and 2 bases from J; junction bases left unmatched: 9. The sequence was obtained from an adult in good health. V usage is TRBV6-6 and J usage is TRBJ1-5; 8 positions agree with TRBD1. Sequenced here: peripheral blood, sampled on day 0 of AZD1222 vaccination. As DNA, the CDR3 is TGTGCCAGCAGCCCAGGGGGCAGGGGTGGCAATCAGCCCCAGCATTTT. Translation gives CASSPGGRGGNQPQHF.